A single TCR beta chain is shown here with its context. The sample holds one count of this clonotype. It lacks a known antigen. No much larger clone is present one base from it, and per-base qualities are unavailable. One read is thin evidence. Reading the germline V gene gives CDR1 SGHTA and CDR2 FQGTGA. Its CDR3 holds 15 amino acids, cysteine through phenylalanine. The retained sequence is limited to the CDR3, 45 bases, with the frame set at the first base. V gives up 3 bases and J gives up 0 bases, and the segment between their germline ends measures 6 bases. The data were obtained in a study of vaccination and CD4 T cells after COVID-19 (dated by TCRdb to between 2021 and 2022). Regarding the complete study: Every convalescent patient had a positive nasal swab PCR test for SARS-CoV-2, with mild disease in several patients and severe disease in one. In the convalescent cohort there were six males and four females, among whom were two Hispanic individuals, seven Caucasians, two Asians and one multiracial person. Participants received two doses of either the Pfizer-BioNTech BNT162b2 vaccine (n=8) or the Moderna mRNA-1273 vaccine (n=2). Post-COVID blood samples from convalescent patients were collected a median of approximately 100 days after diagnosis, with a range of roughly 35 to 170 days. Post-vaccine blood samples were obtained a median of roughly 75 days after the second vaccine dose, with a range of about 12 to 241 days. Overlapping spike peptide pools from SARS-CoV-2 and from the common cold coronaviruses HCoV-NL63, HCoV-OC43 and HCoV-229E were used as culture stimuli. In control cultures, a CEFX viral epitope pool was used as positive control, an HIV-1 Nef peptide pool was used as negative control, or no peptide was added. The spike-specific CD4+ TCR repertoire was compared before and after mRNA vaccination in under 11 COVID-19 convalescent patients and a few infection-naive healthy vaccine recipients.

Interpreted using the paper, the treatment or condition label stands for: approximately 9-day PBMC culture with coronavirus spike peptide pools or control peptides (ViraFEST assay). The ViraFEST assay, used in the study, expanded antigen-specific T cells with peptide pools and then identified the expanded clonotypes through TCR sequencing. Positive SARS-CoV-2 PCR tests in the convalescent patients dated from March to December 2020, before Alpha, Beta and Delta variants emerged in the United States. Each well held about 2.2 million PBMCs cultured in IMDM containing about 5% human AB serum and approximately 9.8 IU/ml IL-2, with approximately 9.2 ug/ml peptide pools added. On days 3 and 7, half of the culture medium was replaced with fresh IL-2-containing medium. After approximately 11 days of culture, CD4+ T cells were isolated by negative selection with the EasySep CD4+ T cell isolation kit. Ficoll-Paque Plus gradient centrifugation was used to isolate PBMCs from whole blood, and the isolated PBMCs were then either used fresh or cryopreserved at -140C. Culture conditions were generally each tested in triplicate wells.

Study-wide conclusions, independent of this receptor: An increase in the median number of SARS-CoV-2-reactive clonotypes from 20 to 25 after infection to roughly 38 after vaccination was observed, but the change was not found to be significant. In convalescent patients, a median approximately 83% of post-vaccine SARS-CoV-2-reactive clones were detected only after vaccination, suggesting vaccine-specific priming. Only a relatively small number of convalescent patients were included in the study, and early timepoints following natural infection were not analyzed. Of the vaccine-specific clones found in convalescent patients, nearly all (304 of 307) were mono-reactive for SARS-CoV-2 spike instead of being cross-reactive with common cold coronaviruses.

The method was PCR. DNA from cultured CD4+ T cells underwent TCR sequencing with the Oncomine TCR Beta short-read assay at the Johns Hopkins FTIC core. The QIAamp micro DNA kit was used to extract genomic DNA from the cultured CD4+ T cells. Oncomine TCR Beta libraries from cultured CD4+ T cells were pooled with unique dual indexes and sequenced on an Illumina iSeq 100. Regarding the original processing steps: Non-productive sequences were filtered out, and CDR3s that did not start with C, did not end with F or W, or were shorter than 7 amino acids were discarded. The MANAFEST web application identified antigen-specific clonotypes by comparing peptide-stimulated wells against reference wells and other culture wells. For a clone to be called positive, the clone needed an FDR below 0.05, an odds ratio above 5, and a productive frequency above 0.1% in at least two of three replicate wells. Clonotypes that were significantly expanded in both SARS-CoV-2 spike wells and at least one common cold coronavirus spike condition were defined as cross-reactive. Levenshtein distances (stringdist) and unrooted phylogenetic trees (ape) in R version 3.6.1 were used to assess CDR3 homology. Clones were called with MiXCR by TCRdb after fastp trimmed the public reads at Q25, and only in-frame beta chains were retained. Duplicate CDR3 protein sequences are folded into a single record with the most common DNA and genes. TCRdb assigned the V and J calls; the authors' analysis was not used. The sample table records some 11,000 distinct CDR3 sequences; about 38% of these occur just once. The ten top clones hold 23% of the sample.

The sequenced material came from cultured CD4+ T cells from blood. Rearrangement joined TRBV7-3 to TRBJ2-6, with the D call perhaps TRBD1 or TRBD2, as 5 bases match in each case. This sequence was found in a human donor with COVID-19. For the CDR3, the sequence is CASSFGGSGANVLTF. The DNA is TGTGCCAGCAGCTTTGGGGGCTCTGGGGCCAACGTCCTGACTTTC.